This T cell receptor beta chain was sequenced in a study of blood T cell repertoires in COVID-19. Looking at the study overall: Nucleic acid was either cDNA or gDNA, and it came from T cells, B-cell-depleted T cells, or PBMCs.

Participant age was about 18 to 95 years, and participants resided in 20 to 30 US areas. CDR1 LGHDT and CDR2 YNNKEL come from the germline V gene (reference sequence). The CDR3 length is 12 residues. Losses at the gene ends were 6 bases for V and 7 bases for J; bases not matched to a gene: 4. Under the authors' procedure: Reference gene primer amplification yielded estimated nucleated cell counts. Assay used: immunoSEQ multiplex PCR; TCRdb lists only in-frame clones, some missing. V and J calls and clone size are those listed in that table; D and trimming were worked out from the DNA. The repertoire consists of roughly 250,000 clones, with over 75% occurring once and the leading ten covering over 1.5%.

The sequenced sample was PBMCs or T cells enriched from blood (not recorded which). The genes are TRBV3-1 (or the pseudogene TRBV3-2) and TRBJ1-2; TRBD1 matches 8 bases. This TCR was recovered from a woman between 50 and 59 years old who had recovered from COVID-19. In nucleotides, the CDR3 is TGTGCCAGCAGACAGGGGGGGTTTGGCTACACCTTC. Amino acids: CASRQGGFGYTF.